Listed here are 31 T cell receptor beta chains from one sample, sequenced in a study of monozygotic twins with inflammatory bowel disease. TCRdb reanalyzed the 5' RACE reads and collapses them to one entry per CDR3 protein, without DNA. The sample's table shows over 110,000 distinct CDR3 sequences. The sequenced sample consisted of blood. The receptor set was obtained from a human donor with ulcerative colitis or Crohn's disease, or a healthy co-twin of an affected twin (not recorded which).

The rearrangement joins TRBV7-7 to TRBJ2-7; the D gene TCRdb calls, TRBD1, cannot be checked with no DNA. The CDR3 sequence is 15 residues long. From germline, CDR1 is SSHAT and CDR2 FNYEAQ (reference sequence). CDR3 sequence: CASSPGFGNSYEQYF.

The chain couples TRBV20-1 to TRBJ2-7; TCRdb gives TRBD1 as the D gene, but with no DNA this cannot be confirmed. This CDR3 region has 11 residues. Germline V gives CDR1 DFQATT, CDR2 SNEGSKA (reference sequence). The chain's CDR3 is CSASPEYEQYF.

V is TRBV20-1 and J is TRBJ2-3. CDR1 is DFQATT and CDR2 is SNEGSKA in the germline V gene (reference sequence). The CDR3 spans 12 residues. The chain's CDR3 is CSARDRSGTQYF.

CDR3 sequence reads: CASSLAGPRGVATPSTDTQYF. The V gene is TRBV7-2, the J gene TRBJ2-3; TCRdb reports TRBD2, a call that lacks DNA to check it against. This CDR3 region has 21 residues. Germline V gene lookup returns CDR1 SGHTA and CDR2 FQGNSA.

The V and J genes are TRBV20-1 and TRBJ2-3; the TCRdb D gene call, TRBD2, has no DNA to confirm it. The CDR3 extends over 12 amino acids. The germline gives CDR1 DFQATT, CDR2 SNEGSKA (reference sequence). The CDR3 region is CSAEGLAFTQYF.

The chain recombines TRBV19 with TRBJ1-4. Germline assignment: CDR1 LNHDA and CDR2 SQIVND (reference sequence). The CDR3 is 15 amino acids. The CDR3 protein is CASSQKSNPNEKLFF.

V usage is TRBV5-1 and J usage is TRBJ2-7; without DNA, the TCRdb call of TRBD1 cannot be checked. CDR1 and CDR2 from the germline V gene are SGHRS and YFSETQ. The CDR3 runs 15 residues. CDR3 in amino acids: CASSLASGHTYEQYF.

The gene calls are TRBV18 and TRBJ1-3. CDR1 KGHSH and CDR2 LQKENI come from the germline V gene. The CDR3 spans 15 residues. CDR3 in amino acids: CASSLGKVSGNTIYF.

The chain employs TRBV5-6 and TRBJ2-1; TCRdb picks TRBD1, but there is no DNA to check that call. Germline loops: CDR1 SGHDT, CDR2 YYEEEE. The CDR3 covers 12 residues. The CDR3: CASSNDRVVQFF.

This chain connects TRBV29-1 to TRBJ2-3; the TCRdb call, TRBD2, lacks DNA for checking. This CDR3 comprises 14 residues. Germline CDR1 is SQVTM and CDR2 is ANQGSEA. CDR3 region: CSGTSGGDTDTQYF.

J is TRBJ2-2 and V is TRBV4-3; no DNA is available, so the TRBD1 call from TCRdb remains unchecked. Per germline, CDR1 LGHNA and CDR2 YSLEER. The CDR3 is 15 residues long. This chain's CDR3 is CASSPGTGFTGELFF.

CDR3: CSATITGMGETQYF. The chain carries TRBV20-1 and TRBJ2-5. The length of the CDR3 is 14 residues. CDR1 is DFQATT, CDR2 SNEGSKA, per germline (reference sequence).

The gene calls are TRBV20-1 and TRBJ1-1. Germline loops: CDR1 DFQATT, CDR2 SNEGSKA (reference sequence). The CDR3 runs 15 residues. CDR3 loop: CSAREIRDLNTEAFF.

The rearrangement joins TRBV19 to TRBJ2-4; the TRBD1 assignment by TCRdb is unverifiable without DNA. This CDR3 is 17 amino acids long. Germline CDR1 LNHDA, CDR2 SQIVND (reference sequence). CDR3 region: CASSPTGERGAKNIQYF. The full variable domain, rest sourced from reference TRBV19 and TRBJ2-4, is DGGITQSPKYLFRKEGQNVTLSCEQNLNHDAMYWYRQDPGQGLRLIYYSQIVNDFQKGDIAEGYSVSREKKESFPLTVTSAQKNPTAFYLCASSPTGERGAKNIQYFGAGTRLSVL.

V gene TRBV4-3 combines with J gene TRBJ2-7; the D call from TCRdb, TRBD1, cannot be confirmed without DNA. The CDR3 has 17 amino acids. Looked up from germline, CDR1 is LGHNA and CDR2 is YSLEER. The CDR3 spells CASSLRLSYRETYEQYF.

The chain has TRBV7-6 and TRBJ2-2; checking the TCRdb D call of TRBD2 is not possible without DNA. This CDR3 is built from 14 residues. The germline CDR1 and CDR2 sequences are SGHVS and FNYEAQ. The CDR3 sequence is CASSMVREGGELFF.

The genes are TRBV6-5 and TRBJ1-3; TCRdb's D call, TRBD1, is unchecked because there is no DNA. The CDR3 length is 16 residues. Per the germline V gene, CDR1 is MNHEY and CDR2 is SVGAGI. The CDR3 sequence: CASSYLGTGSGNTIYF.

Here the CDR3 reads CASSFDNEQFF. V gene TRBV7-9 combines with J gene TRBJ2-1. CDR1 SEHNR and CDR2 FQNEAQ come from the germline V gene (reference sequence). The CDR3 is 11 residues long.

The V and J genes are TRBV7-2 and TRBJ1-2; TCRdb outputs TRBD1, but without DNA this stays unchecked. The CDR3 is 13 amino acids. CDR1 and CDR2 from the germline V gene are SGHTA and FQGNSA. The CDR3 sequence is CASSVDRGEGYTF.

The chain has TRBV18 and TRBJ2-1; the D call from TCRdb, TRBD2, cannot be confirmed without DNA. Germline-derived CDR1 and CDR2 are KGHSH and LQKENI. The CDR3 has 18 residues. CDR3 region: CASSPTSTSGSTYNEQFF.

This chain joins TRBV20-1 and TRBJ2-3; TCRdb outputs TRBD2, but without DNA this stays unchecked. Germline CDR1 is DFQATT and CDR2 is SNEGSKA (reference sequence). The length of the CDR3 is 15 residues. The CDR3 here is CSAPRDSGPRDTQYF.

The chain carries TRBV4-3 and TRBJ2-2; TCRdb selects TRBD2, and the lack of DNA leaves this call unchecked. The germline CDR1 and CDR2 sequences are LGHNA and YSLEER. This CDR3 comprises 16 residues. CDR3 amino acids: CASSQVQRGNTGELFF.

This chain joins TRBV27 and TRBJ2-1; without DNA, the TCRdb call of TRBD1 cannot be checked. This CDR3 is built from 15 residues. CDR1 and CDR2 from the germline V gene are MNHEY and SMNVEV (reference sequence). This CDR3 is CASSFGDRYYNEQFF.

This chain connects TRBV7-2 to TRBJ1-5. Germline V gene sequence: CDR1 SGHTA, CDR2 FQGNSA. This CDR3 comprises 15 residues. CDR3 protein: CASSRTMGGNQPQHF.

The chain has TRBV5-6 and TRBJ1-6. This CDR3 is 15 amino acids long. Germline V gene sequence: CDR1 SGHDT, CDR2 YYEEEE. CDR3 in amino acids: CASSSQETYNSPLHF.

This sequence joins TRBV6-5 and TRBJ2-5; no DNA is available, so the TRBD1 call from TCRdb remains unchecked. This CDR3 has 17 amino acids. Looked up from germline, CDR1 is MNHEY and CDR2 is SVGAGI. The CDR3: CASSYSTSTGGQETQYF.

The CDR3 sequence: CSAVIQVLGTEAFF. This chain uses TRBV20-1 with TRBJ1-1; as DNA is missing, the TRBD1 call by TCRdb cannot be tested. CDR3 length: 14 amino acids. The germline V gene encodes CDR1 DFQATT and CDR2 SNEGSKA (reference sequence).

The V gene is TRBV30, the J gene TRBJ2-7. Germline V gives CDR1 GTSNPN, CDR2 SVGIG (reference sequence). The CDR3 runs 11 residues. The CDR3 protein is CAWSVRYEQYF.

The chain employs TRBV6-1 and TRBJ1-4; TCRdb selects TRBD1, and the lack of DNA leaves this call unchecked. The CDR3 extends over 17 amino acids. Germline CDR1 is MNHNS and CDR2 is SASEGT. The CDR3 sequence: CASSRGRGETMHEKLFF.

The chain uses TRBV20-1 and TRBJ2-5; TCRdb outputs TRBD1, but without DNA this stays unchecked. Germline V gene lookup returns CDR1 DFQATT and CDR2 SNEGSKA (reference sequence). This CDR3 contains 13 residues. The CDR3 here is CSASATGGETQYF.

The chain couples TRBV28 to TRBJ1-4. The CDR3 is 13 residues long. The V gene's germline CDR1 is MDHEN and CDR2 SYDVKM. The CDR3 reads CASSSTLLGKLFF.